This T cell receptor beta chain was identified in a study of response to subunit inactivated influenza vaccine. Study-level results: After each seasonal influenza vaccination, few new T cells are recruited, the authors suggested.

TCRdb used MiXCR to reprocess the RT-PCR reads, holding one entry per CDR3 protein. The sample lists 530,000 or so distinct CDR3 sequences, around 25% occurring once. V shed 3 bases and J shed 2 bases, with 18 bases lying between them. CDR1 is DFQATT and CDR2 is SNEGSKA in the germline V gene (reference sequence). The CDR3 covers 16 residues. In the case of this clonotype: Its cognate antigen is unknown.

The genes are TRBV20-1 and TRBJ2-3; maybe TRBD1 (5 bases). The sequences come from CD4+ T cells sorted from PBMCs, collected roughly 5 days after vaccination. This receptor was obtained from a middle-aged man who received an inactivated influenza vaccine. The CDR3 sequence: CSASGLGHAFTDTQYF. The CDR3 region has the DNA TGCAGTGCTAGTGGTTTGGGGCACGCATTCACAGATACGCAGTATTTT.